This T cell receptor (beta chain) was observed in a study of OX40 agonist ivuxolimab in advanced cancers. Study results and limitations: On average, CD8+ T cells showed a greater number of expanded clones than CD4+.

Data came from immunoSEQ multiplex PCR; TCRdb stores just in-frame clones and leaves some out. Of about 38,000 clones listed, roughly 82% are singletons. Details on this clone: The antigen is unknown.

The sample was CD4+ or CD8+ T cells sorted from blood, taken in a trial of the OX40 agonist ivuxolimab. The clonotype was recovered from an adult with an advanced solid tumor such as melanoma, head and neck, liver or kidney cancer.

The CDR3 loop is CASSLGVRGRDYEQYF. The CDR3 region has the DNA TGCGCCAGCAGCCTGGGCGTAAGGGGGCGCGATTACGAGCAGTACTTC. J is TRBJ2-7 and V is TRBV5-1; 7 bases fit TRBD1. Trimming removed 4 bases from V and 4 bases from J; junction bases left unmatched: 14. CDR3 length: 16 residues. Germline V lookup: CDR1 SGHRS, CDR2 YFSETQ. Looking up the rest from reference TRBV5-1 and TRBJ2-7 gives the full variable domain: KAGVTQTPRYLIKTRGQQVTLSCSPISGHRSVSWYQQTPGQGLQFLFEYFSETQRNKGNFPGRFSGRQFSNSRSEMNVSTLELGDSALYLCASSLGVRGRDYEQYFGPGTRLTVT.